This TCR beta chain was observed in a study of cytomegalovirus exposure and HLA in healthy donors (TCRdb year 2017). In terms of the full investigation: In an earlier analysis of several hundred of the donors, less than 350 Gb of sequence data and 100 million or so unique TCR beta sequences from some 170 million T cells were reported. Genome-wide SNP genotypes for about 65% of the roughly 670 donors were used in a later genetic analysis, which treated that subset as a discovery cohort. Because of strong linkage in the cohort, five DR-DQ haplotypes were treated as single units for association and clustering. Across 398 genotyped donors of the cohort, an average of 235,054 unique TCR beta nucleotide sequences per donor were sequenced, and around 20% of those sequences were non-productive. Roughly 320 gigabases of sequencing data and around 80 million unique TCR sequences made up an early release that covered approximately 700 HLA-typed donors. Donor age, sex, ethnicity and CMV serostatus were compiled together with the repertoire data. All discovery cohort repertoires had been generated on a single sequencing platform. Along with the approximately 670-subject first cohort, a separate validation cohort of over 90 different subjects was used. A later analysis re-examined previously published TCR beta repertoires from over 500 donors and added high-resolution HLA genotyping to investigate patterns of TCR occurrence. The aim of the study was to test whether cataloging public T cell receptors could identify signatures of past pathogen exposure. To predict cytomegalovirus infection status, the study brought together high-throughput TCR immunosequencing, statistical association of individual TCRs with disease status, and machine learning. In the later analysis, no new phenotypic data were used to find candidate immune exposures; instead, reliance was placed on TCR beta sequences and their occurrence across donors. Using immunosequencing, the study profiled T cell repertoires from 666 subjects and related those repertoires to cytomegalovirus serostatus. Class I and class II HLA loci were covered by the typing at four-digit resolution. An earlier analysis of some 600 of the donors applied high-throughput TCR beta sequencing to assess whether each TCR beta V gene segment acted as functional or pseudogenic. The number of donors typed differed by locus, with about 629-640 for A, B, C, DRB1 and DQB1, roughly 550 for DQA1, some 570 for DPA1, and some 450 for DPB1. Among the roughly 370 genotyped donors, about 83% belonged to the genetic ancestry cluster associated with self-reported Caucasian donors. Study-wide conclusions, independent of this receptor: Linkage disequilibrium might explain the correlated functional status among segregating V segments, but an unknown experimental factor could not be excluded. The authors suggested that the approach could potentially be extended to other disease states and immunological phenotypes. Only TCR beta chains were sequenced in this cohort, and the absence of alpha or paired-chain data limited detectable features. At a false discovery rate of 0.05, a later analysis linked around 17,000 TCR beta sequences to specific HLA alleles. According to a later analysis, parvovirus B19, influenza, CMV and Epstein-Barr virus appeared linked to several top co-occurrence clusters. In a later analysis, HLA-associated TCR beta chains showed more clonal expansion and lower generation probabilities than non-associated chains that were equally common. When HLA alleles, especially DR and DQ, strongly co-occurred, attributing TCR associations to individual alleles was difficult. Broadly in line with IMGT annotations, most TCR beta V segments showed up in productive rearrangements about 87% or about 30% of the time in an earlier analysis of some 590 of the donors. CMV serostatus was the only immune exposure information available for the cohort. Because HLA typing was missing for some donors at each locus, association tests included only the typed subset. In vitro tests confirmed that a few of the cytomegalovirus-associated TCR beta chains recognize cytomegalovirus antigens. The classifier was reported to diagnose cytomegalovirus status with high specificity and sensitivity in both the original and validation cohorts. Because counts were too low, fewer than 20 rarely observed V segments, including chromosome 9 orphons, were excluded from the earlier analysis of 587 of the donors. A later analysis found that TCR association rates varied across HLA loci, with DRB1 alleles showing the most associated TCRs and HLA-C alleles the fewest. Roughly uniform sequencing depth across donors was assumed in presence/absence analyses, although this assumption may not hold. In the study, approximately 150 TCR beta chains were listed as associated with cytomegalovirus. A later analysis found that most CMV-associated TCR beta chains appeared HLA-restricted, with HLA associations seemingly driven largely by CMV exposure. The sequencing pipeline was judged likely to have produced a cluster of highly shared sequence variants as a technical artifact. A further reported finding was that TCR beta sequences accurately predicted the HLA-A and HLA-B alleles for most subjects in the first cohort. Some IMGT-functional V segments, including TRBV6-2 and TRBV6-3, could not be told apart with the 87-base-pair reads, so those segments were excluded. A later genetic analysis associated a missense DCLRE1C variant with V-gene and J-gene trimming of TCR beta chains, and an independent cohort replicated the association. In a later genetic analysis, fewer N-insertions in productive TCRs were reported among donors in an Asian-associated ancestry cluster than the approximately 710-donor mean. Across donors, most TCR sequences were observed very rarely, whereas some public TCRs were present in many individuals.

Note on this clone: Its binding antigen is unknown. No base quality values were provided; no much bigger clone lies one nucleotide off.

Library method: the immunoSEQ multiplex PCR assay. For the multiplex PCR, a mixture combining 60 forward primers for TCR Vbeta segments and 13 reverse primers for TCR Jbeta segments was used. A multiplex PCR assay on genomic DNA amplified the CDR3 region of rearranged TCR beta genes. Amplified TCR beta libraries were sequenced as 87-base-pair reads on the Illumina HiSeq System. The original methods were these. A later analysis tallied some 79 million unique TCR beta chains across the 550 to 850 repertoires, and some 10 million of those chains were shared by two or more donors. A nearest-neighbor algorithm error-corrected the raw reads and collapsed the reads into unique sequences, merging closely related sequences to remove PCR and sequencing errors. V, D and J gene segments were assigned by aligning CDR3 sequences to IMGT reference sequences. For a sequence to be retained, a match of at least six nucleotides was required to both a V gene segment and a J gene segment. A rearrangement counted as productive if the CDR3 had no stop codons and remained in frame with V and J, and every other rearrangement counted as non-productive. CDR3 was defined by IMGT convention, running from the second conserved V-encoded cysteine to the conserved J-encoded phenylalanine. The earlier analysis of roughly 590 of the donors excluded any sequence lacking an unambiguous match to a single V gene segment. In an earlier analysis of around 600 of the donors, V segments were called functional above 56.7% productive rearrangements and were called segregating when the between-donor standard deviation exceeded 5%. A statistical classification framework was developed to diagnose cytomegalovirus status using the catalog of TCR beta chain sequences. In a later analysis, TCR nucleotide sequences were compared against IMGT/GENE-DB human TR gene sequences so that V and J genes could be assigned. In a later analysis, CDR3 sequences and most-parsimonious VDJ recombination scenarios were assigned using the TCRdist pipeline. In a later analysis, each TCR beta chain was defined by its CDR3 amino acid sequence together with its V-gene family, and reads lacking a unique V-gene family were excluded. A later analysis removed 600 or so highly shared, low-generation-probability nucleotide sequences to deal with suspected cross-contamination and a sequencing artifact. A later analysis calculated a clonal expansion index for each public chain from normalized within-repertoire ranks of inferred template counts. In a later analysis, generation probabilities were computed with a VDJ recombination model fitted to out-of-frame rearrangements, and the resulting probabilities were checked against IGoR. Hypergeometric tests were used in a later analysis to score TCR-TCR, TCR-HLA and TCR-CMV co-occurrence, with a repertoire-size bias correction applied to the TCR pairs. In a later analysis, false discovery rates were estimated by permuting HLA or CMV assignments 20 times. In a later analysis, co-occurring TCRs were grouped using DBSCAN, and TCRdist sequence similarity was added for clustering within HLA-allele-positive subsets. For co-occurrence clustering, repertoires with fewer than 30,000 or more than 120,000 public chains were excluded, along with a handful of repertoires with anomalous nucleotide sharing. In TCRdb, the immuneACCESS table is reduced to in-frame sequences with V and J assigned. These tables do not hold every clone; where another copy was compared, an unresolved V gene accounts for under half, and the others remain unexplained. V and J calls and clone size are as listed in that table; D and trimming were resolved from the DNA. The sample table holds approximately 100,000 clones, of which roughly four fifths were seen once. The top ten hold roughly 8% of the sample.

The cohort consisted of 600 to 750 healthy bone marrow donors. Cohort members were all nominally healthy when sampled, although unrecorded immune exposures were likely present. CMV serostatus was recorded as positive for roughly 290 and negative for about 50% of the roughly 700 cohort members, whereas no CMV serostatus was recorded for the donor in question. Each donor provided a peripheral blood sample, and peripheral blood mononuclear cells were used for TCR beta sequencing. Genomic DNA was extracted from the blood cell samples with the Qiagen DNeasy Blood Extraction Kit. Looking up the germline V gene yields CDR1 MRHNA and CDR2 SNTAGT. The CDR3, cysteine through phenylalanine, is 15 amino acids long. Only CDR3 DNA remains: 45 bases, in frame from the first base. V lost 6 bases and J lost 8 bases, and the count of bases not matched to a germline gene is 7.

The receptor was derived from a human donor in good health. The receptor chain draws on TRBV6-4 and TRBJ2-1; a stretch of 13 junction bases matches TRBD2. The specimen was PBMCs. The bases are TGTGCCAGCAGCACCACTAGCGGGGGGGCCTATGAGCAGTTCTTC. It translates as CASSTTSGGAYEQFF.